This T cell receptor (beta chain) originates from a study of T cell changes during pregnancy in multiple sclerosis. CDR3 length equals 11 residues. Germline V gene data show CDR1 as GTSNPN and CDR2 as SVGIG (reference sequence). The V segment lost 7 bases and the J segment 6 bases; nucleotides outside the gene matches: 5. Libraries were prepared by immunoSEQ multiplex PCR; TCRdb keeps only in-frame clonotypes and omits some of them. The sample has about 40,000 clones, about 87% seen once. The specimen was CD4+ T cells from peripheral blood mononuclear cells, collected before pregnancy. The gene calls are TRBV30 and TRBJ1-1; 7 bases map to TRBD1. The source of this sequence is a female donor with multiple sclerosis, enrolled in a pregnancy study. Written as DNA, the CDR3 is TGTGCCTTCATGACAGGGCCTGAAGCTTTCTTT. Amino acids: CAFMTGPEAFF.